The 10 T cell receptor beta chains presented below share a single source sample, sequenced in a study of tumor and adjacent non-tumor tissue in lung cancer. TCRbeta libraries were built with three rounds of nested PCR, modified from ARM-PCR. TCRdb reprocessed the multiplex PCR reads via MiXCR and lists one record per CDR3 protein. The sample lists 60,000 to 90,000 distinct CDR3 sequences, under 85% occurring once. The template was RNA from unsorted bulk tissue. Sequencing was carried out using lung tumor tissue. Receptors originate from a woman aged 45-65 years with non-small cell lung cancer.

With respect to this clonotype: This may stem from a read error, because a much larger clone lies one nucleotide away. The CDR3 here is CAWTWDMLKQYF. As DNA, the CDR3 is TGTGCCTGGACATGGGACATGCTTAAGCAGTATTTT. The chain is built from TRBV30 and TRBJ2-3; D might be TRBD1 (6 bases). The CDR3 sequence is 12 residues long. V was clipped by 4 bases and J by 11 bases, with 16 bases between them. Germline assignment: CDR1 GTSNPN and CDR2 SVGIG (reference sequence). Combining the CDR3 with reference TRBV30 and TRBJ2-3 gives the whole variable domain SQTIHQWPATLVQPVGSPLSLECTVEGTSNPNLYWYRQAAGRGLQLLFYSVGIGQISSEVPQNLSASRPQDRQFILSSKKLLLSDSGFYLCAWTWDMLKQYFGPGTRLTVL.

A remark on this clonotype: This CDR3 fails to terminate in the conserved phenylalanine or tryptophan, so it likely reflects a read error. The limits of the CDR3 on the DNA are not certain, so only TCRdb's listed CDR3 is given. V is TRBV28 and J is TRBJ1-6; the table's D call of TRBD1 was not tested on the DNA. The CDR3 spans 11 residues, counting both ends. CDR1 MDHEN and CDR2 SYDVKM come from the germline V gene. The CDR3 sequence: CASSARESHHS.

As for this clonotype: Since the CDR3 does not end with the conserved phenylalanine or tryptophan, this likely comes from a read error. It is unclear where the CDR3 begins or ends on the DNA, so no DNA is shown, and the CDR3 is as TCRdb lists it. This chain links TRBV28 with TRBJ2-2; the table's D gene call, TRBD1, was not cross checked with the DNA. CDR1 and CDR2 (germline): MDHEN, SYDVKM. From its first to its last residue, the CDR3 has 15 amino acids. The CDR3 sequence: CASSPQTAYTGEPFL.

For this clonotype: The junction differs from germline at one of its ends, possibly a read error. The chain employs TRBV6-5 and TRBJ1-2, with D maybe TRBD1 (6 bases). This CDR3 has 12 residues. CDR1 is MNHEY, CDR2 SVGAGI, per germline. In DNA form, the CDR3 reads TGTGCCAGTCTGGGGGCGAACTATGTCTACACCTTC. The encoded protein is CASLGANYVYTF.

This clonotype has more than one count but fewer than ten. This may be a read error, as it is one base from a much larger clone. The rearrangement joins TRBV24-1 to TRBJ2-5, with 8 nucleotides matching TRBD1. J was trimmed by 2 bases and V by 6 bases; bases with no gene match: 13. Germline CDR1 reads KGHDR; CDR2 reads SFDVKD. This CDR3 contains 17 residues. For the CDR3, the DNA is TGTGCCACCAGTACAAGCTCCGGGACAGGTTATCAAGAGACCCAGTACTTC. Its protein is CATSTSSGTGYQETQYF.

With respect to this clonotype: A read error is likely, as this CDR3 ends without the conserved phenylalanine or tryptophan. The chain links TRBV11-2 to TRBJ2-3, with D possibly TRBD1 on 6 matching bases. The CDR3 covers 15 residues. The germline gives CDR1 SGHAT, CDR2 FQNNGV. V gave up 7 bases and J gave up 7 bases, with 21 bases separating them. The chain's CDR3 is CASNLGPPGDHTQYL. In DNA form, the CDR3 reads TGTGCCAGCAATTTAGGACCCCCAGGGGACCATACGCAGTATCTT.

The chain joins TRBV28 to TRBJ1-1; 10 bases agree with TRBD1. CDR1 and CDR2 from the germline V gene are MDHEN and SYDVKM. The CDR3 has 14 amino acids. Trimming at V came to 7 bases and at J to 6 bases, leaving 8 bases not matched to a gene. The CDR3 region has the DNA TGTGCCAGCATTGGACAGGGGGTATGGGCTGAAGCTTTCTTT. Amino acid sequence: CASIGQGVWAEAFF.

This clonotype was detected only once. This is likely a read error, given that the CDR3 carries no conserved phenylalanine or tryptophan at its end. The rearrangement uses TRBV28 and TRBJ2-1; D gene unclear. Germline assignment: CDR1 MDHEN and CDR2 SYDVKM. The V end lost 9 bases, the J end lost 0 bases, and 12 bases lay between the germline ends. The CDR3 covers 14 residues. The CDR3 region is CARSRTASYNEQFS. For the CDR3, the DNA is TGTGCCAGGAGTCGAACAGCCTCCTACAATGAGCAGTTCTCC.

Remarks on this clonotype: The junction shows a germline mismatch at one end, possibly a read error. In DNA form, the CDR3 reads TGTACCAGAACTACAAGCGGAGTGGGAGAGACCCAGTACTTC. Translated: CTRTTSGVGETQYF. The V gene is TRBV6-5, the J gene TRBJ2-5; D possibly corresponds to TRBD2 (5 bases). The germline gives CDR1 MNHEY, CDR2 SVGAGI. The CDR3 has 14 amino acids.

A word on this clonotype: It is likely a read error, because the conserved phenylalanine at the end of the CDR3 is missing. Because the CDR3's place on the DNA is in doubt, the DNA is left out and the CDR3 is given as listed by TCRdb. V is TRBV12-3 or TRBV12-4 and J is TRBJ2-7; TRBD2, as called in the table, went unchecked against the DNA. The CDR3 sequence runs 14 residues, both termini included. The chain's CDR3 is CDSSLGGREFEQYL.